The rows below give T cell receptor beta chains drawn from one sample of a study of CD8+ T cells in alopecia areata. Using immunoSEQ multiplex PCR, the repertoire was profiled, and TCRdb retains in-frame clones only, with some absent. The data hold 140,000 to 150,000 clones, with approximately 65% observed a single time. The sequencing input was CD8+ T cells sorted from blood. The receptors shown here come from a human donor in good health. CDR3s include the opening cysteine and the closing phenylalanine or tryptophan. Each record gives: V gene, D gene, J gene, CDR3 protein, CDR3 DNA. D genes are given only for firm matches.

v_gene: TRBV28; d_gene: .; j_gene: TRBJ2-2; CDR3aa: CATTPSRGAIRPNTGELFF; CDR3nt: TGTGCCACCACCCCCTCCCGGGGGGCTATCCGCCCAAACACCGGGGAGCTGTTTTTT
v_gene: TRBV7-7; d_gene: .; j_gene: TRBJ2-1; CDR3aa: CASSLTPLSYNEQFF; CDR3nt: TGTGCTAGCAGCTTAACACCTCTCTCCTACAATGAGCAGTTCTTC
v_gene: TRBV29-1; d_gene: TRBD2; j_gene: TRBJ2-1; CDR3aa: CSVEVPLTSTRSYNEQFF; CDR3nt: TGCAGCGTTGAAGTTCCGTTGACTAGCACTAGGTCCTACAATGAGCAGTTCTTC
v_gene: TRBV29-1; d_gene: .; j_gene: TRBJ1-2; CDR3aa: CSVQDSAAGYGYTF; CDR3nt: TGCAGCGTTCAGGACTCCGCAGCGGGGTATGGCTACACCTTC
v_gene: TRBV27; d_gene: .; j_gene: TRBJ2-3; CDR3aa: CASSLGTDTQYF; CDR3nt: TGTGCCAGCAGTTTAGGCACAGATACGCAGTATTTT
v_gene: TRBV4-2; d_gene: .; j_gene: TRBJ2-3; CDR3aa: CASSADGDTQYF; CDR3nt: TGTGCCAGCAGCGCAGACGGCGATACGCAGTATTTT
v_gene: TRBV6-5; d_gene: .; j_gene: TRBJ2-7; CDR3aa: CASSYGGPAYEQYF; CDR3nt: TGTGCCAGCAGTTACGGGGGGCCCGCCTACGAGCAGTACTTC
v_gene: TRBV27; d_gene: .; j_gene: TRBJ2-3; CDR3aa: CASSPLVGRGRTDTQYF; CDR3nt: TGTGCCAGCAGTCCCTTGGTAGGACGGGGGAGAACAGATACGCAGTATTTT
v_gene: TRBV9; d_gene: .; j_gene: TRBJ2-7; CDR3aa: CASSETTAPFYEQYF; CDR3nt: TGTGCCAGCAGCGAGACTACGGCTCCCTTCTACGAGCAGTACTTC
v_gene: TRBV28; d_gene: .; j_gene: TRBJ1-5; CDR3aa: CASSLGGSQPQHF; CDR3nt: TGTGCCAGCAGTTTGGGGGGGTCTCAGCCCCAGCATTTT
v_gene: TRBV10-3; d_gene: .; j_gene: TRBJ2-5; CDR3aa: CAISLESYETQYF; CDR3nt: TGTGCCATCAGTTTGGAGAGCTACGAGACCCAGTACTTC
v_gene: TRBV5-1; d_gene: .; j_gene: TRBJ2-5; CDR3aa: CASSLFGGRETQYF; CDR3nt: TGCGCCAGCAGCTTGTTCGGTGGGAGGGAGACCCAGTACTTC